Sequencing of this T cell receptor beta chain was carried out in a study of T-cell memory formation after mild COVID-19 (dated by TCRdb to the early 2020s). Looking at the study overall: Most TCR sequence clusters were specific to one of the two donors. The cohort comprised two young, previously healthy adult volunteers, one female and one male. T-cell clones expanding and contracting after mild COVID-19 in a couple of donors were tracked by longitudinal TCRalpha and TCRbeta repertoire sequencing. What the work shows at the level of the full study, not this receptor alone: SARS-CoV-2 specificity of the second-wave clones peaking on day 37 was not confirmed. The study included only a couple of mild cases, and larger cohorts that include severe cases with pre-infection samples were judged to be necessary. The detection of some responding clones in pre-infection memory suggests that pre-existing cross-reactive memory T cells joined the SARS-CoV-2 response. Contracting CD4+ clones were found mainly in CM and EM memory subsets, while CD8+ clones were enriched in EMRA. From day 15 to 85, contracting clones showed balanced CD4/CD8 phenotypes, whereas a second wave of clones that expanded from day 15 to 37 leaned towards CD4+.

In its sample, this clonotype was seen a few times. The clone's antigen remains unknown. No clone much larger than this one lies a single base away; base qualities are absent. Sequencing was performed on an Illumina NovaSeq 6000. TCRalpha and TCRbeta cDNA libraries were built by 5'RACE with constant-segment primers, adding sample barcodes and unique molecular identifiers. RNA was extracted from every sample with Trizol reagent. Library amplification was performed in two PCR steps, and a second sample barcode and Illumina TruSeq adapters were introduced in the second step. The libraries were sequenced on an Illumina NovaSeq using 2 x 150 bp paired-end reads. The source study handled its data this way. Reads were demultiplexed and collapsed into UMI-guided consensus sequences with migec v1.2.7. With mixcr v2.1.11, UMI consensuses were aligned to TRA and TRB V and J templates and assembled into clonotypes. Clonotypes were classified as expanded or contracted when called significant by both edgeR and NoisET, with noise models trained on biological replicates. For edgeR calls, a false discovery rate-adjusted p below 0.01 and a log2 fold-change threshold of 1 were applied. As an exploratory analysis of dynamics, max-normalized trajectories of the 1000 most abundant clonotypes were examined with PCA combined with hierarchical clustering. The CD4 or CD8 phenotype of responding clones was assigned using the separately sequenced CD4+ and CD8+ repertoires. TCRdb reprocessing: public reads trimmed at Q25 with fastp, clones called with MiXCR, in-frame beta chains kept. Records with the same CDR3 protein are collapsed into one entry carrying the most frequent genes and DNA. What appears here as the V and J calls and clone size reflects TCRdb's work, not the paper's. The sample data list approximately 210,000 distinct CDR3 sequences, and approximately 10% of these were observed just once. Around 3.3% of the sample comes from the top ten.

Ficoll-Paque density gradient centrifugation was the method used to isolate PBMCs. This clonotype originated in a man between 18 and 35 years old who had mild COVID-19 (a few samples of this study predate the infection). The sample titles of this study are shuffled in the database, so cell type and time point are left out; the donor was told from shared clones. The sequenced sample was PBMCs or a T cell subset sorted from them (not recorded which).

CDR3 protein: CSAVLQGLNQPQHF. The nucleotide sequence reads as follows: TGCAGTGCGGTCCTACAGGGGCTCAATCAGCCCCAGCATTTT. The chain is assembled from TRBV20-1 and TRBJ1-5, with 7 bases aligning to TRBD1. CDR1 and CDR2, looked up from the germline V gene (reference sequence), are DFQATT and SNEGSKA. The cysteine opens and the phenylalanine closes a CDR3 of 14 amino acids. The DNA shown is the 42-base CDR3, in frame from base 1. The V end gives up 6 bases and the J end 3 bases, leaving 8 bases in the junction not matched to a gene.